This TCR beta chain was documented in a study of identical twins. Remarks on this clonotype: What it binds is not known.

Study-level points and caveats: The study found weaker excess twin sharing in beta out-of-frame sequences.

TCRdb fed the 5' RACE reads into MiXCR, producing one record per CDR3 protein. The data show 430,000 or so distinct CDR3 sequences, approximately 24% seen once. V trimming: 6 bases; J trimming: 2 bases; junction bases outside the gene matches: 13. CDR3 length equals 16 residues. This sample was also put to use in a study of T cells expressing NK-cell markers. That source reports: HCMV specificity was not established for the expanded NKG2C+ T cell clones.

The sequencing sample was made of CD4+ T cells sorted from blood. This clonotype was sampled from a young woman in good health. The rearrangement joins TRBV12-3 or TRBV12-4 to TRBJ2-7; 7 bases are a match to TRBD1. The CDR3 reads CASSQRRQGSTYEQYF. CDR3 nucleotide sequence: TGTGCCAGCAGCCAACGGCGACAGGGATCTACCTACGAGCAGTACTTC.